The clone carrying this T cell receptor beta chain was seen only a few times. What it recognizes is unknown. TCRdb analysed the 5' RACE reads with MiXCR anew, one entry per CDR3 protein. The sample consists of about 160,000 distinct CDR3 sequences, 9.8% of them appearing once. V lost 2 bases and J 2 bases, leaving 1 base between the germline ends. This CDR3 has 13 amino acids. Germline lookup yields CDR1 MNHNY and CDR2 SVGAGI (reference sequence). The data were taken from a study of CD8 T cells in ankylosing spondylitis. Study-wide findings and caveats: Made up of eight highly homologous variants, a TCR beta motif appeared characteristic of ankylosing spondylitis blood.

The source material was blood, either unsorted or a sorted T cell fraction (not recorded which). The rearrangement uses TRBV6-6 and TRBJ2-6; D not certain. This receptor was identified in a female donor with ankylosing spondylitis or in good health (not recorded which). CDR3: CASSYAGANVLTF. The CDR3 nucleotides are TGTGCCAGCAGTTACGCTGGGGCCAACGTCCTGACTTTC.